This entry describes one T cell receptor beta chain. Its cognate antigen is unknown. The repertoire was sequenced with immunoSEQ multiplex PCR; TCRdb's copy has only in-frame clones and lacks some. Seen here are fewer than 30,000 clones, roughly 88% observed once, and the top ten hold about 1%. The sample originates from a study of T cells in localized non-small cell lung cancer. Study findings and constraints: Appearing in adjacent lung were a median about 60 of the top 100 tumor clones.

This CDR3 contains 16 residues. The germline V gene encodes CDR1 MRHNA and CDR2 SNTAGT. Deletions cut 7 bases from V and 1 base from J, with 17 bases between. Here the sequenced sample was peripheral blood, taken before any cancer treatment. The genes are TRBV6-4 and TRBJ2-1; no clear D. The sequence derives from a woman aged 35-70 years with stage I lung adenocarcinoma. CDR3 sequence reads: CASIRLAHRSYNEQFF. Here the CDR3 DNA reads TGTGCCAGCATTCGTTTAGCCCATCGATCCTACAATGAGCAGTTCTTC.